One and the same sample provided the 15 T cell receptor beta chains below, sequenced in a study of a mutant IDH1 vaccine in newly diagnosed glioma. Documented time point: week 35, safety follow-up. Each dose of the vaccine consisted of 300 ug of mutant IDH1 20-mer peptide, with topical imiquimod. Here immunoSEQ multiplex PCR was the method, and the copy in TCRdb shows in-frame clones only, minus some. The sample yields roughly 48,000 clones, 76% seen once. These receptors have no identified antigens. The sequencing used PBMCs, collected from a glioma patient whose treatment included an IDH1 peptide vaccine. Receptor source: a man aged 35-49 years with glioma.

The CDR3 bases are TGCGCCAGCAGTGAGATCGCGGGGTCGCTCTATGGCTACACCTTC. Protein product: CASSEIAGSLYGYTF. This chain connects TRBV10-2 to TRBJ1-2; D unresolved. The CDR3 has 15 amino acids. Looked up from germline, CDR1 is WSHSY and CDR2 is SAAADI. V lost 2 bases and J 4 bases, leaving 14 bases between the germline ends.

The V gene is TRBV19, the J gene TRBJ1-1; tentative D call: TRBD1 (6 bases). CDR3 size: 15 residues. Trimming removed 3 bases from V and 6 bases from J, with 17 bases in between. The germline V gene encodes CDR1 LNHDA and CDR2 SQIVND (reference sequence). The CDR3 region has the DNA TGTGCCAGTAGTATTCCCCGGGTGGGGGGCTCTGAAGCTTTCTTT. It yields the protein CASSIPRVGGSEAFF. Based on the CDR3 plus reference TRBV19 and TRBJ1-1, the full variable domain is DGGITQSPKYLFRKEGQNVTLSCEQNLNHDAMYWYRQDPGQGLRLIYYSQIVNDFQKGDIAEGYSVSREKKESFPLTVTSAQKNPTAFYLCASSIPRVGGSEAFFGQGTRLTVV.

This clone was counted between two and nine times. The chain is built from TRBV5-6 and TRBJ1-1, with 10 bases that match TRBD1. V lost 4 bases and J lost 0; bases outside the gene matches: 6. From germline, CDR1 is SGHDT and CDR2 YYEEEE. The CDR3 consists of 16 residues. The CDR3 nucleotides read TGTGCCAGCAGCCCGGGACAGGGGAACTTGAACACTGAAGCTTTCTTT. This translates into CASSPGQGNLNTEAFF.

This clone was recorded a few times. The CDR3 sequence is CAWASQPQHF. The DNA for the CDR3 is TGTGCCTGGGCGAGTCAGCCCCAGCATTTT. The genes are TRBV6-1 and TRBJ1-5; D unresolved. Germline CDR1 reads MNHNS; CDR2 reads SASEGT. The CDR3 spans 10 residues. The V gene lost 11 bases and the J gene lost 6 bases, with 8 bases spanning the gap.

In its sample, this clone was seen a few times. This rearrangement joins TRBV4-1 to TRBJ2-7, with D possibly being TRBD1 or TRBD2 (5 bases each). CDR3 length: 18 residues. V was clipped by 5 bases and J by 2 bases, with 25 bases between them. Germline V gene lookup returns CDR1 MGHRA and CDR2 YSYEKL. The DNA of the CDR3 is TGCGCCAGCAGCGGAGGCGTTCTTCGAAGGGACCCAACCTACGAGCAGTACTTC. Translated, it gives CASSGGVLRRDPTYEQYF.

CDR3 DNA: TGTGCCAGCAGTGAAGCGCCCCTAGCGGGAGGCCCCCAGTACTTC. Residues: CASSEAPLAGGPQYF. The chain links TRBV6-1 to TRBJ2-5, with 11 bases lining up with TRBD2. From germline, CDR1 is MNHNS and CDR2 SASEGT. Unmatched junction bases numbered 6, after V lost 0 bases and J lost 9 bases. The CDR3 contains 15 residues.

This CDR3 is CASSLVYRAHEQFF. In DNA, the CDR3 is TGTGCCAGCAGCTTAGTCTACAGGGCTCATGAGCAGTTCTTC. The chain carries TRBV7-2 and TRBJ2-1, with D possibly matching TRBD1 (6 bases). Looked up from germline, CDR1 is SGHTA and CDR2 is FQGNSA. V lost 1 base, J lost 8 bases, and 12 bases lay in between. This CDR3 is 14 amino acids long.

The gene calls are TRBV5-1 and TRBJ2-3, with D possibly TRBD1 on 6 matching bases. V gave up 2 bases and J gave up 3 bases, with 13 bases separating them. Germline values: CDR1 SGHRS, CDR2 YFSETQ. The CDR3 is 15 amino acids. CDR3 protein: CASSLQRGKTDTQYF. The CDR3 DNA follows: TGCGCCAGCAGCTTACAGAGGGGGAAAACAGATACGCAGTATTTT.

The V gene is TRBV11-3, the J gene TRBJ2-3; D is possibly TRBD2 (5 bases). The CDR3 has 13 amino acids. Germline CDR1 reads SGHNT; CDR2 reads YENEEA. Trimming stripped 7 bases from V and 4 bases from J, with 12 bases between. The CDR3 here is CASKPLDADTQYF. DNA for the CDR3: TGTGCCAGCAAACCACTAGATGCAGATACGCAGTATTTT.

The rearrangement joins TRBV7-9 to TRBJ2-3; the match to TRBD2 covers 10 bases. Germline V gene data show CDR1 as SEHNR and CDR2 as FQNEAQ (reference sequence). The V and J ends lost 7 bases and 3 bases, in that order; junction bases with no gene match: 7. CDR3 size: 15 residues. The CDR3 region has the DNA TGTGCCAGCATAGCTAGCGGGAGAGGGACAGATACGCAGTATTTT. Translating gives CASIASGRGTDTQYF.

Remarks on this clone: Other DNA sequences in the same sample also yield this CDR3. The rearrangement links TRBV7-2 to TRBJ2-5, with 8 bases that match TRBD2. V lost 6 bases and J lost 5; bases outside the gene matches: 11. CDR1 and CDR2 (germline): SGHTA, FQGNSA. The CDR3 loop spans 15 amino acids. CDR3 sequence (DNA): TGTGCCAGCAGTCCAGGGACTAGATTAAGGGAGACCCAGTACTTC. It is translated as CASSPGTRLRETQYF.

V is TRBV6-1 and J is TRBJ2-7; 7 bases map to TRBD1. Germline trimming cut 6 bases from V and 5 bases from J; bases unmatched to any gene: 4. The CDR3 consists of 12 residues. Per the germline V gene, CDR1 is MNHNS and CDR2 is SASEGT. CDR3 region: CASRRTGDEQYF. The CDR3, as DNA: TGTGCCAGCAGGCGTACAGGGGACGAGCAGTACTTC.

This chain joins TRBV2 and TRBJ2-5; weak D call: TRBD2 (5 bases). The CDR3 sequence is 13 residues long. The germline V gene encodes CDR1 SNHLY and CDR2 FYNNEI. Trimming left V 10 bases short and J 2 bases short, with 14 bases between. In DNA, the CDR3 is TGTGCCATCCTAGCTCCCCCACAAGAGACCCAGTACTTC. Translation: CAILAPPQETQYF.

The chain carries TRBV7-9 and TRBJ1-4; D unclear. With 1 base removed from V and 7 bases from J, the gap between germline ends came to 19 bases. CDR3 length equals 17 residues. From germline, CDR1 is SEHNR and CDR2 FQNEAQ (reference sequence). This CDR3 is CASSLGISGSKTEKLFF. CDR3 coding DNA: TGTGCCAGCAGCTTAGGTATCTCGGGCTCCAAAACTGAAAAACTGTTTTTT. Variable domain in full (rest from reference TRBV7-9 and TRBJ1-4): DTGVSQNPRHKITKRGQNVTFRCDPISEHNRLYWYRQTLGQGPEFLTYFQNEAQLEKSRLLSDRFSAERPKGSFSTLEIQRTEQGDSAMYLCASSLGISGSKTEKLFFGSGTQLSVL.

This clone has a handful of counts. V usage is TRBV2 and J usage is TRBJ1-5, with unresolved D. This CDR3 spans 13 amino acids. Trimming cost V 4 bases and J 3 bases, with 7 bases left between them. Germline CDR1 is SNHLY and CDR2 is FYNNEI. DNA for the CDR3: TGTGCCAGCAGTGCCCAGGCCAATCAGCCCCAGCATTTT. It is translated as CASSAQANQPQHF.